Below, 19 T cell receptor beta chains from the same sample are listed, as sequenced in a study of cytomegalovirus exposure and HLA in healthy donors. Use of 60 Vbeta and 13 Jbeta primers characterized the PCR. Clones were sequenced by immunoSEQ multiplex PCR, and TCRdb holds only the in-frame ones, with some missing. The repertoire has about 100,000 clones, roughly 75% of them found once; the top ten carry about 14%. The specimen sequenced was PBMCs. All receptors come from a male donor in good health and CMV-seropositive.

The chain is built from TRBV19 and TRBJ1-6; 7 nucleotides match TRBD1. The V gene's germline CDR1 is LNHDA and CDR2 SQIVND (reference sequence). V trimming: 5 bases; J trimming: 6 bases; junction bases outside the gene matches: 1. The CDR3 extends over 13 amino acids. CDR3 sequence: CASSSGGNSPLHF. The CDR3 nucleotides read TGTGCCAGTAGTTCAGGGGGTAATTCACCCCTCCACTTT.

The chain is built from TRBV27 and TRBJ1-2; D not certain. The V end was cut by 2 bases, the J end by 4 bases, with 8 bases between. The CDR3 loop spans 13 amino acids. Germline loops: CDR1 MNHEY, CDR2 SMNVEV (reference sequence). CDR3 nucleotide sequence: TGTGCCAGCAGTTTAACGCGGTTCTATGGCTACACCTTC. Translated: CASSLTRFYGYTF.

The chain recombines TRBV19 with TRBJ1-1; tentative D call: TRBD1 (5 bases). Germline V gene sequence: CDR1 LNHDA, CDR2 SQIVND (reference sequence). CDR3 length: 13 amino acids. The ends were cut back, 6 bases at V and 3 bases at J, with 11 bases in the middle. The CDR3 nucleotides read TGTGCCAGTAGCAGGTCGGGGGACACTGAAGCTTTCTTT. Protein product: CASSRSGDTEAFF.

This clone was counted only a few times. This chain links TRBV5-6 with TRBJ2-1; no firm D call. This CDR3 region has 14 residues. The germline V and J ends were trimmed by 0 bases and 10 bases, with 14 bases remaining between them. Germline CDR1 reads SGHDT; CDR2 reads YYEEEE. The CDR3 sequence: CASSLDLGYGEQFF. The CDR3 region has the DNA TGTGCCAGCAGCTTGGATCTTGGGTACGGGGAGCAGTTCTTC.

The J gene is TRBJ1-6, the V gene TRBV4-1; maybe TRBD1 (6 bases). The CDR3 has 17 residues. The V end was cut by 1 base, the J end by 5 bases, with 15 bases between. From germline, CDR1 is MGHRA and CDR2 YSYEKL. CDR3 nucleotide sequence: TGCGCCAGCAGCCAAGCCTCGACAGGAAGCAATAATTCACCCCTCCACTTT. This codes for CASSQASTGSNNSPLHF.

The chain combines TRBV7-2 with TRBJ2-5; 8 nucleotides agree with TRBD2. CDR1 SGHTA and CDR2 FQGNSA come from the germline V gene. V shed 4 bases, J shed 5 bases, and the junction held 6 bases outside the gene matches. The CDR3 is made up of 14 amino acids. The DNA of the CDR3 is TGTGCCAGCAGCTCCCCTAGCGGGTGGGAGACCCAGTACTTC. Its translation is CASSSPSGWETQYF.

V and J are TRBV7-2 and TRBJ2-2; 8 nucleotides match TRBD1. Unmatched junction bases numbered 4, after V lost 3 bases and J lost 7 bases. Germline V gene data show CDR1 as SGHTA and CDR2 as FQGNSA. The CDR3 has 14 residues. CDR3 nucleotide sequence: TGTGCCAGCAGCTTGACAGGGGTGGGCGGGGAGCTGTTTTTT. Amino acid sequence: CASSLTGVGGELFF.

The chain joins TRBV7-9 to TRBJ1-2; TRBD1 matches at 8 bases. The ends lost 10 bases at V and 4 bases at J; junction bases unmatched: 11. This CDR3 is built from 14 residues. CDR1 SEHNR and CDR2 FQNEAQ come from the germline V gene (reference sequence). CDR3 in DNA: TGTGCCACTACGGACTACAGGGGGACCTATGGCTACACCTTC. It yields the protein CATTDYRGTYGYTF.

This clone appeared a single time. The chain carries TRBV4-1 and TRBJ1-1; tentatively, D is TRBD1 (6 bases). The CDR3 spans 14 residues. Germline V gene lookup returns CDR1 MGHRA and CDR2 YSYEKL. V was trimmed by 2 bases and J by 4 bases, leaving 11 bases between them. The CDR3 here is CASSQRGGATEAFF. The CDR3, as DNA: TGCGCCAGCAGCCAACGGGGGGGGGCCACTGAAGCTTTCTTT.

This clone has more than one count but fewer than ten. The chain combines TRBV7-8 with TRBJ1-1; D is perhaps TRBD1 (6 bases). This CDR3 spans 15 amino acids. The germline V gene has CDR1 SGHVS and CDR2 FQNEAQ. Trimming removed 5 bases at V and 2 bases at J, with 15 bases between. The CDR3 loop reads CASSPPTGFNTEAFF. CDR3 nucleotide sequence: TGTGCCAGCAGCCCACCGACAGGATTTAACACTGAAGCTTTCTTT.

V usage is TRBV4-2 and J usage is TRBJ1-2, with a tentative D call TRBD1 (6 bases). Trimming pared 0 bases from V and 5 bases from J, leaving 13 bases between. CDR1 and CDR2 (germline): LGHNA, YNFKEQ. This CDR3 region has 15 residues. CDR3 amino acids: CASSQEVTGPYGYTF. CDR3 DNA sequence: TGTGCCAGCAGCCAAGAAGTAACAGGGCCTTATGGCTACACCTTC.

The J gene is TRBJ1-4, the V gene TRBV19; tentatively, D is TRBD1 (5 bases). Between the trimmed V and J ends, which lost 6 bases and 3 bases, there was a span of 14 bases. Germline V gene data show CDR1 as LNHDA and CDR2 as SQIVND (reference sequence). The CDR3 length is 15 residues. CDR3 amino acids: CASSLGGGANEKLFF. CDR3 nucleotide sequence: TGTGCCAGTAGCCTAGGCGGGGGTGCTAATGAAAAACTGTTTTTT.

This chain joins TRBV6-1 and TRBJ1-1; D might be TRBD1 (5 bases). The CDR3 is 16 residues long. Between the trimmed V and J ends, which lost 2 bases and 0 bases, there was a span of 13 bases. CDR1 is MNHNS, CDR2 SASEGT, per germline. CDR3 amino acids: CASSERVQGMNTEAFF. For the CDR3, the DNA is TGTGCCAGCAGTGAAAGAGTGCAGGGTATGAACACTGAAGCTTTCTTT.

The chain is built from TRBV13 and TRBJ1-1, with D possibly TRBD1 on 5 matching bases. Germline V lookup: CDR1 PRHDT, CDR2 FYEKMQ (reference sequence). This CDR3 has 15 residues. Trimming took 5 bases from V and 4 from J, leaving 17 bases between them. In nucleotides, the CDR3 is TGTGCCAGCAGCCTACCGCGGGGGATGGGCACTGAAGCTTTCTTT. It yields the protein CASSLPRGMGTEAFF.

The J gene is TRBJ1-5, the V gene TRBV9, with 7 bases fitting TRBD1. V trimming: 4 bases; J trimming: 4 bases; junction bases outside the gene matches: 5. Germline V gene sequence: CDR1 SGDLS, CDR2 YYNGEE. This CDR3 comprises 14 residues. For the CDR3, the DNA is TGTGCCAGCAGCACCACAGGGGAAAATCAGCCCCAGCATTTT. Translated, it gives CASSTTGENQPQHF.

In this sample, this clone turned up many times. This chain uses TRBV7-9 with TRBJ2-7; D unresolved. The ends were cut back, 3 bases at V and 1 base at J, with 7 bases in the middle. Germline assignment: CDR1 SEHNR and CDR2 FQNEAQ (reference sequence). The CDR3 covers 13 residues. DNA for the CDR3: TGTGCCAGCAGCTTCCAGGTTTCCTACGAGCAGTACTTC. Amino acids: CASSFQVSYEQYF.

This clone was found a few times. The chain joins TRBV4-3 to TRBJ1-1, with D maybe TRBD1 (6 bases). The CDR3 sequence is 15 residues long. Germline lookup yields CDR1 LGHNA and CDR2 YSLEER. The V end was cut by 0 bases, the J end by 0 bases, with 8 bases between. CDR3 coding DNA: TGCGCCAGCAGCCAAGATAGGACAGTGAACACTGAAGCTTTCTTT. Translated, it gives CASSQDRTVNTEAFF.

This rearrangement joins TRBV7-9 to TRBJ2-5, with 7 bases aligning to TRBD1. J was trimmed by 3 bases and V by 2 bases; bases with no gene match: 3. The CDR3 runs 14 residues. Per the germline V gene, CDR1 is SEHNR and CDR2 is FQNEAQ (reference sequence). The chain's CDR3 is CASSLLDREETQYF. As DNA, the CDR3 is TGTGCCAGCAGCTTACTCGACAGGGAAGAGACCCAGTACTTC.

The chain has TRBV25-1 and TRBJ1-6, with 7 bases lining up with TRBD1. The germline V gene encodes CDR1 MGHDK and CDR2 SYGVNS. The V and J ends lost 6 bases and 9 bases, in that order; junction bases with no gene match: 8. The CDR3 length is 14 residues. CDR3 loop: CASRDRDPGSPLHF. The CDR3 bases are TGTGCCAGCAGAGACAGGGACCCCGGTTCACCCCTCCACTTT.